Listed below are T cell receptor beta chains from one sample, sequenced in a study of control samples from healthy donors and cancer patients. Method: immunoSEQ multiplex PCR; TCRdb's copy keeps in-frame clones and lacks some. The sample lists about 55,000 clones, approximately 88% occurring once. Sequencing was done on a sample of blood. The receptors were gathered from a man between 45 and 60 years old in good health. Each CDR3 is given with its conserved first and last residue. Fields, in order: D gene, clone size, J gene, V gene, CDR3 protein, CDR3 DNA. D genes are given only for firm matches. The listing skips clone size in some rows; elsewhere it reads once, few, many or a size class.

NA	NA	TRBJ2-7	TRBV11-2	CASSPQGGYEQYF	TGTGCCAGCTCCCCACAGGGGGGGTACGAGCAGTACTTC
TRBD1	NA	TRBJ1-1	TRBV27	CASSPTDRGHTEAFF	TGTGCCAGCAGTCCGACGGACAGGGGACACACTGAAGCTTTCTTT
NA	NA	TRBJ2-1	TRBV12-3/TRBV12-4	CASSFGGNEQFF	TGTGCCAGCAGTTTCGGGGGAAATGAGCAGTTCTTC
TRBD1	once	TRBJ1-4	TRBV7-2	CASSLGTGREEKLFF	TGTGCCAGCAGCTTAGGGACAGGGCGGGAGGAAAAACTGTTTTTT
NA	NA	TRBJ1-2	TRBV5-1	CASSFPDMNYGYTF	TGCGCCAGCAGCTTTCCGGACATGAACTATGGCTACACCTTC
TRBD2	NA	TRBJ2-1	TRBV5-1	CASSEGLAGASSYNEQFF	TGCGCCAGCAGCGAGGGACTAGCGGGCGCTAGCTCCTACAATGAGCAGTTCTTC
NA	NA	TRBJ2-5	TRBV4-3	CASSQVMGETQYF	TGCGCCAGCAGCCAAGTGATGGGCGAGACCCAGTACTTC
NA	NA	TRBJ1-1	TRBV24-1	CATRGTQNTEAFF	TGTGCCACCAGGGGGACACAGAACACTGAAGCTTTCTTT
NA	NA	TRBJ1-2	TRBV15	CATSRDRASGDGYTF	TGTGCCACCAGCAGAGATCGGGCATCGGGAGACGGCTACACCTTC
NA	few	TRBJ2-3	TRBV6-1	CASSEGAYTDTQYF	TGTGCCAGCAGTGAAGGCGCCTACACAGATACGCAGTATTTT
TRBD1	NA	TRBJ1-1	TRBV5-6	CASSQTPQGTNTEAFF	TGTGCCAGCAGCCAAACCCCACAGGGGACGAACACTGAAGCTTTCTTT
NA	NA	TRBJ2-1	TRBV25-1	CASSDNRDYNEQFF	TGTGCCAGCAGTGACAACCGGGACTACAATGAGCAGTTCTTC
NA	NA	TRBJ2-7	TRBV19	CASSIAVLGVYEQYF	TGTGCCAGTAGTATCGCGGTATTGGGAGTTTACGAGCAGTACTTC
NA	NA	TRBJ1-6	TRBV11-2	CASSFGSALEGNSPLHF	TGTGCCAGCAGCTTTGGGTCCGCGCTTGAGGGAAATTCACCCCTCCACTTT
TRBD1	NA	TRBJ2-1	TRBV6-5	CASSYRDRVNEQFF	TGTGCCAGCAGTTACCGGGACAGGGTCAATGAGCAGTTCTTC
NA	NA	TRBJ2-1	TRBV29-1	CSVDLQGTMRFF	TGCAGCGTTGATTTACAGGGCACCATGAGGTTCTTC
NA	NA	TRBJ1-1	TRBV10-3	CAITTGRGDTEAFF	TGTGCCATCACCACAGGGAGGGGGGACACTGAAGCTTTCTTT
NA	NA	TRBJ2-5	TRBV6-5	CASSLSRQQETQYF	TGTGCCAGCAGTCTCTCCAGACAGCAAGAGACCCAGTACTTC
NA	NA	TRBJ1-4	TRBV9	CASSVSGSSNEKLFF	TGTGCCAGCAGCGTTTCAGGGTCGTCTAATGAAAAACTGTTTTTT
TRBD2	NA	TRBJ2-2	TRBV19	CASSIRPAGGFTGELFF	TGTGCCAGTAGTATAAGGCCCGCGGGAGGTTTCACCGGGGAGCTGTTTTTT
TRBD1	NA	TRBJ1-5	TRBV10-3	CAISDLDRGFNQPQHF	TGTGCCATCAGTGACCTGGACAGGGGGTTCAATCAGCCCCAGCATTTT
NA	NA	TRBJ2-3	TRBV7-2	CASSLGRSDTQYF	TGTGCCAGCAGCTTAGGCCGGAGTGATACGCAGTATTTT
NA	NA	TRBJ2-1	TRBV5-1	CASMGRGDDEQFF	TGCGCCAGCATGGGTAGGGGCGATGATGAGCAGTTCTTC
NA	once	TRBJ2-7	TRBV5-1	CASSLTGNLHYEQYF	TGCGCCAGCAGCTTGACCGGGAACTTACATTACGAGCAGTACTTC
NA	NA	TRBJ2-1	TRBV3-1/TRBV3-2	CASRRESGIEQFF	TGTGCCAGCAGACGGGAGTCGGGCATTGAGCAGTTCTTC
NA	NA	TRBJ1-5	TRBV28	CASSSTVIQPQHF	TGTGCCAGCAGTTCGACAGTGATTCAGCCCCAGCATTTT
NA	NA	TRBJ1-5	TRBV28	CASSLPQASNQPQHF	TGTGCCAGCAGTTTACCCCAAGCTAGCAATCAGCCCCAGCATTTT
NA	NA	TRBJ2-1	TRBV28	CASHPGDAYNEQFF	TGTGCCAGTCATCCAGGGGACGCCTACAATGAGCAGTTCTTC
TRBD1	NA	TRBJ2-7	TRBV28	CASSRLATGQGVYEQYF	TGTGCCAGCAGTCGCCTCGCGACGGGACAGGGGGTTTACGAGCAGTACTTC
NA	NA	TRBJ1-1	TRBV7-9	CASSLAGMNTEAFF	TGTGCCAGCAGCTTAGCGGGTATGAACACTGAAGCTTTCTTT
NA	NA	TRBJ2-7	TRBV28	CASSVGGTVSYEQYF	TGTGCCAGCAGTGTTGGCGGGACAGTCTCCTACGAGCAGTACTTC
NA	NA	TRBJ1-1	TRBV19	CASSPLDRNTEAFF	TGTGCCAGTAGTCCCCTCGACCGGAACACTGAAGCTTTCTTT
NA	NA	TRBJ2-2	TRBV7-9	CASSSGTGELFF	TGTGCCAGCAGCTCTGGGACCGGGGAGCTGTTTTTT
TRBD2	NA	TRBJ2-7	TRBV28	CASSLSSGLVSYEQYF	TGTGCCAGCAGTTTATCTTCGGGACTAGTCTCCTACGAGCAGTACTTC
NA	NA	TRBJ1-5	TRBV11-3	CASSLVVPEGGINQPQHF	TGTGCCAGCAGCTTAGTAGTGCCAGAGGGGGGGATCAATCAGCCCCAGCATTTT
NA	NA	TRBJ2-2	TRBV11-3	CASSLMQSTGELFF	TGTGCCAGCAGCTTAATGCAGAGCACCGGGGAGCTGTTTTTT
NA	NA	TRBJ1-6	TRBV6-4	CASSDGPSGTPLHF	TGTGCCAGCAGTGACGGCCCCTCAGGGACACCCCTCCACTTT
TRBD1	NA	TRBJ2-5	TRBV28	CASSWYRGQETQYF	TGTGCCAGCAGTTGGTACAGGGGGCAGGAGACCCAGTACTTC
TRBD1	once	TRBJ1-2	TRBV11-2	CASSLDTGQGYGYTF	TGTGCCAGCAGCTTAGATACGGGACAGGGATATGGCTACACCTTC
NA	once	TRBJ2-3	TRBV27	CASSWGLAGTDTQYF	TGTGCCAGCAGTTGGGGGCTAGCGGGCACAGATACGCAGTATTTT
NA	NA	TRBJ1-4	TRBV28	CASSLAPINEKLFF	TGTGCCAGCAGTTTAGCGCCGATTAATGAAAAACTGTTTTTT
NA	medium-sized	TRBJ2-7	TRBV30	CAWSVGGYEQYF	TGTGCCTGGAGTGTAGGGGGGTACGAGCAGTACTTC
NA	once	TRBJ2-5	TRBV5-4	CASSLWGVETQYF	TGTGCCAGCAGCTTGTGGGGGGTTGAGACCCAGTACTTC
NA	NA	TRBJ1-4	TRBV9	CASSVGGTNEKLFF	TGTGCCAGCAGCGTAGGTGGTACTAATGAAAAACTGTTTTTT
NA	NA	TRBJ2-6	TRBV19	CASSKSGVSGANVLTF	TGTGCCAGTAGCAAATCAGGGGTCTCTGGGGCCAACGTCCTGACTTTC
TRBD2	NA	TRBJ2-1	TRBV3-1/TRBV3-2	CASSHWGREVNEQFF	TGTGCCAGCAGCCATTGGGGGCGGGAGGTGAATGAGCAGTTCTTC
NA	few	TRBJ2-1	TRBV28	CASIPHGVNEQFF	TGTGCCAGCATCCCCCACGGGGTCAATGAGCAGTTCTTC
TRBD1	NA	TRBJ1-4	TRBV5-1	CASSARPGTVVGEKLFF	TGCGCCAGCAGCGCGAGACCCGGGACAGTGGTCGGGGAAAAACTGTTTTTT
NA	NA	TRBJ2-1	TRBV28	CASSLRSNNEQFF	TGTGCCAGCAGTTTAAGGTCAAACAATGAGCAGTTCTTC
TRBD2	NA	TRBJ2-1	TRBV29-1	CSVPPGGLRYNEQFF	TGCAGCGTTCCCCCGGGGGGACTCAGATACAATGAGCAGTTCTTC